The clone carrying this T cell receptor (beta chain) was counted a few times. The antigen remains unidentified. This CDR3 contains 13 residues. Per the germline V gene, CDR1 is MNHEY and CDR2 is SMNVEV (reference sequence). V was trimmed by 3 bases and J by 3 bases, leaving 7 bases between them. This entry belongs to a study of T cells in Graves' hyperthyroidism and ophthalmopathy. Across the whole study: The initial diagnosis was the point when peripheral blood was collected, ahead of any treatment.

No progression to ophthalmopathy during 18 months of follow-up defined stable disease. Amplification of TCR beta CDR3 regions used RNA as the template. A set of HTBI primers served as the primers for a first-round RT-PCR of the TCR CDR3. TCRdb fed the multiplex PCR reads into MiXCR, producing one record per CDR3 protein. The top ten clones hold approximately 15% of a sample with over 500,000 distinct CDR3 sequences, less than 15% of them seen once. Study-level points and caveats: Researchers found most expanded thyroid clonotypes above 0.001 in blood as well.

The TCR sequence derives from a woman in her thirties or forties with Graves' hyperthyroidism. Material for sequencing was blood. V usage is TRBV27 and J usage is TRBJ2-3; possible D gene TRBD1, 6 bases. Here the CDR3 reads CASSFGQTDTQYF. In DNA, the CDR3 is TGTGCCAGCAGTTTCGGACAGACAGATACGCAGTATTTT.